This T cell receptor beta chain is drawn from a study of early T cells in non-severe SARS-CoV-2 infection. Many counts were recorded for this clonotype. V lost 2 bases and J lost 0; bases outside the gene matches: 4. This CDR3 is built from 15 residues. The germline gives CDR1 SQVTM, CDR2 ANQGSEA. Unique molecular identifiers tagged individual cDNA molecules. TCRdb re-analysed the 5' RACE reads in MiXCR, keeping a single row per CDR3 protein. The sample shows around 35,000 distinct CDR3 sequences, 5.9% of them seen only once. This chain links TRBV29-1 with TRBJ2-5; 9 bases are a match to TRBD2. Source material: whole blood. This clonotype was sampled from an adult who was a healthcare worker with PCR-confirmed SARS-CoV-2 infection or an uninfected control (not recorded which). In DNA, the CDR3 is TGCAGCGTTGAAAGACTAGCGGAAAACCAAGAGACCCAGTACTTC. Translated: CSVERLAENQETQYF.